This section outlines one TCR beta chain sequence together with its context. Its matching antigen is unknown. Peptide-pool stimulation followed by sequencing identified expanded antigen-specific CD4+ clonotypes in the ViraFEST assay. When around nine days of culture had elapsed, CD4+ T cells were isolated. Absence of prior SARS-CoV-2 infection characterized the vaccine recipients, who showed negative nucleocapsid antibodies. In culture with 10 IU/ml IL-2 and 8 to 10 ug/ml peptides, PBMC were grown at fewer than 2.5 million per well. The authors exchanged half the medium for IL-2 medium on days 3 and 7. These data are taken from a study of vaccination effects on CD4 cells after COVID-19. Study context: Either the BNT162b2 or mRNA-1273 vaccine was given to participants in two doses. General study points: Convalescent patients were scarce, and early post-infection timepoints were absent.

The V gene's germline CDR1 is DFQATT and CDR2 SNEGSKA (reference sequence). The germline V and J ends were trimmed by 7 bases and 5 bases, with 6 bases remaining between them. The CDR3 has 10 residues. The protocol was immunoSEQ multiplex PCR, while the TCRdb copy is restricted to in-frame clones and leaves out a portion. The data show some 60,000 clones, around 76% seen once. The input for sequencing was CD4+ T cells from PBMCs cultured with HCoV-NL63 spike peptides, taken before COVID-19 vaccination. This receptor was taken from a human donor who received a COVID-19 vaccine. The rearrangement uses TRBV20-1 and TRBJ2-1; no reliable D call. The CDR3 DNA reads TGCAGTGGGTCTCACAATGAGCAGTTCTTC. This translates into CSGSHNEQFF.